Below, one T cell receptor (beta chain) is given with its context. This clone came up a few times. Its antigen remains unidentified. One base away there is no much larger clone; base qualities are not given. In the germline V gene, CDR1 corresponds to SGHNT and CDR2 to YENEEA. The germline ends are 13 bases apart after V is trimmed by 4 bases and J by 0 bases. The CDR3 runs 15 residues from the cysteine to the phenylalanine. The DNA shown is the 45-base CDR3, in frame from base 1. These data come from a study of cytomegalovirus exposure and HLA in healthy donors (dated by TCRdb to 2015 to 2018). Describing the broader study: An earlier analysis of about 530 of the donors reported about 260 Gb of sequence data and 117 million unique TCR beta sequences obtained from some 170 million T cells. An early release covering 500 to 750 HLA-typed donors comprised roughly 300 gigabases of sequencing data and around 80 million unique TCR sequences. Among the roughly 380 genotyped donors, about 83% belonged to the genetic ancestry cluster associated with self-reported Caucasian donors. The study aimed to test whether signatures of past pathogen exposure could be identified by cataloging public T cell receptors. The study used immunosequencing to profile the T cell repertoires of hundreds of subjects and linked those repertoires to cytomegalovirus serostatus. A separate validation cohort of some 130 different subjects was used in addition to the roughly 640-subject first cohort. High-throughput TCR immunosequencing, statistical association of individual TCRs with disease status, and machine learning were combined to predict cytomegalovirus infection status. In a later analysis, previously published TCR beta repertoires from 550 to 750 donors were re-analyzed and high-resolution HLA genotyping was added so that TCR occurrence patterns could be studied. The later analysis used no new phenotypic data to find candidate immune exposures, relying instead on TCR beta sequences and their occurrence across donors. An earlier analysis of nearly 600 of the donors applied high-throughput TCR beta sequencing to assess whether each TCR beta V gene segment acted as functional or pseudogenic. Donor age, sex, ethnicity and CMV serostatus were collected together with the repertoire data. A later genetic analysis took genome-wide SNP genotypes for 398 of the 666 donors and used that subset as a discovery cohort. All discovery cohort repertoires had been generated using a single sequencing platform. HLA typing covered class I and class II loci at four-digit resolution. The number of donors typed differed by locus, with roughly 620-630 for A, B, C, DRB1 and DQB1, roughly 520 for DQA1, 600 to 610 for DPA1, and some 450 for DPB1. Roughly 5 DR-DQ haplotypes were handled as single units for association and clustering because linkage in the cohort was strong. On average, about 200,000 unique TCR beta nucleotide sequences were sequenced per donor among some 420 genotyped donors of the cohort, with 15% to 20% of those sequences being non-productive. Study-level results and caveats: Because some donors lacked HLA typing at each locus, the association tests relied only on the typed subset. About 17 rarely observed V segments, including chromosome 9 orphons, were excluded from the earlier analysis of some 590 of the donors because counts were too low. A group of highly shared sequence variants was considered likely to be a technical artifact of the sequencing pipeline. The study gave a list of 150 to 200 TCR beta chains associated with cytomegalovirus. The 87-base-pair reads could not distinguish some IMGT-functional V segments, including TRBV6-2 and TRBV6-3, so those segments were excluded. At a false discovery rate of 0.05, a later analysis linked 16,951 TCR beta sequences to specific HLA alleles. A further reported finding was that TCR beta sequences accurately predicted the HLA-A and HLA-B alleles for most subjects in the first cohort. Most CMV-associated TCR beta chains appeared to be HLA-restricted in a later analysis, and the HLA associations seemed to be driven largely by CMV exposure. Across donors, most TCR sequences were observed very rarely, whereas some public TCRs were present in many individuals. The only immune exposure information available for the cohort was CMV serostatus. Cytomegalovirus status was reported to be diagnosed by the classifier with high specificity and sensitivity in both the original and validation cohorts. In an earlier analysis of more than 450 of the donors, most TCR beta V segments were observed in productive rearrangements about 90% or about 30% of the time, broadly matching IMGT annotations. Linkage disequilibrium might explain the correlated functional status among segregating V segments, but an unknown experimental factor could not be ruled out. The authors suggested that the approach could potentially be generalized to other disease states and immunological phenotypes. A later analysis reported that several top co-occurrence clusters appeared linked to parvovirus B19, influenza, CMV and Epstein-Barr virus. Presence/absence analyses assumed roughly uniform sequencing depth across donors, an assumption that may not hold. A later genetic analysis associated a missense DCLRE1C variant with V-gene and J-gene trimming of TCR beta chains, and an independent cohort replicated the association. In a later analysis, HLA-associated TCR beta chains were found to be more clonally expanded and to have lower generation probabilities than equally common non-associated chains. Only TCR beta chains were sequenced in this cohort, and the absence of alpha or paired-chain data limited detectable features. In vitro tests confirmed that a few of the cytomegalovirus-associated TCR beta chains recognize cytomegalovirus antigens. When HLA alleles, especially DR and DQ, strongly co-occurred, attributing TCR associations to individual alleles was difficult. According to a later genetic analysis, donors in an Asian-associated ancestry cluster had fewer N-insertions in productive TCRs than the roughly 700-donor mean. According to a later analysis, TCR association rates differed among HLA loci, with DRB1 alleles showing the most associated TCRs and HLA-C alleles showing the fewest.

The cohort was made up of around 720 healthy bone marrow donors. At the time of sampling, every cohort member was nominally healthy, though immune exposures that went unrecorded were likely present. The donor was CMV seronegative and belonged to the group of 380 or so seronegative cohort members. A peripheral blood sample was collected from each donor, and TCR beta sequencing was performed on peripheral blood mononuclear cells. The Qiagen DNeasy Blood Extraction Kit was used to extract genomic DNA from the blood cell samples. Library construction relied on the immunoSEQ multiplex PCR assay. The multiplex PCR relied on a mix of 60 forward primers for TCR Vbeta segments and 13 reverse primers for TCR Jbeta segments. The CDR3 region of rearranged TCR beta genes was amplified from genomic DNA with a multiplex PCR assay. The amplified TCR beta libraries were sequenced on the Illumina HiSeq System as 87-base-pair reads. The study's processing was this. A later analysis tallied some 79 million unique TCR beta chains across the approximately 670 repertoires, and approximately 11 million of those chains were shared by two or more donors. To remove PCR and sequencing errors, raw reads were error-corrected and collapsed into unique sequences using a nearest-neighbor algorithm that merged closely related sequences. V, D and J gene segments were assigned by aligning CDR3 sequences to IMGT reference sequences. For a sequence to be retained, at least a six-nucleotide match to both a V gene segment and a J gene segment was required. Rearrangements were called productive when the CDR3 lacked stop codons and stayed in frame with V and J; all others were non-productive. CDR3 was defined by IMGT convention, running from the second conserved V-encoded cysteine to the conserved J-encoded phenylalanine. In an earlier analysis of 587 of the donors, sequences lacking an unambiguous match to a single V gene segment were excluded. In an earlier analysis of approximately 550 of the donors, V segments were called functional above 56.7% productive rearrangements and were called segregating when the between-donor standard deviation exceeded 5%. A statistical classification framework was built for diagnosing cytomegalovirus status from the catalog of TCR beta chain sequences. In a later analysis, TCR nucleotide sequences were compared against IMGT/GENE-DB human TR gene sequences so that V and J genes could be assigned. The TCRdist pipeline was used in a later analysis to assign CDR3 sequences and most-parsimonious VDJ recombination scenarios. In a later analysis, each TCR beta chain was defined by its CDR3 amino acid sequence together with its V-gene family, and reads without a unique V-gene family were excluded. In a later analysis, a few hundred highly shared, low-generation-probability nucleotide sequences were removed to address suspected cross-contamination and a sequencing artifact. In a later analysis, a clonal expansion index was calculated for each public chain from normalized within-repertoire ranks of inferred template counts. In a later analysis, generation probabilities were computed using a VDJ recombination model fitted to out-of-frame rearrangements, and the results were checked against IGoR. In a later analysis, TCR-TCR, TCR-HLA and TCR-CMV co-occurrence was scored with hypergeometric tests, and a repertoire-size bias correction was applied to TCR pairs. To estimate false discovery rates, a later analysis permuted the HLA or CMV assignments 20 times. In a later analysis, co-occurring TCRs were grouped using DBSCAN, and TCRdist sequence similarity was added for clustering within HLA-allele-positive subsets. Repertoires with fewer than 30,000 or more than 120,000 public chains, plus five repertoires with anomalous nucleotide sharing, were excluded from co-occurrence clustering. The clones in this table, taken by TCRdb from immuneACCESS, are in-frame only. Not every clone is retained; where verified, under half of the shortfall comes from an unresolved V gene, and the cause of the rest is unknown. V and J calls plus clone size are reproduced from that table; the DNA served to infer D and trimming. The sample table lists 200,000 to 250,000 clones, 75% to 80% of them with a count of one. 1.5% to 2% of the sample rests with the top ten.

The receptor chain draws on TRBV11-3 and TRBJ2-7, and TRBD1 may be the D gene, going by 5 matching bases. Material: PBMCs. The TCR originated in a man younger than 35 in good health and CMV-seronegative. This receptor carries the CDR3 CASSSLQANSYEQYF. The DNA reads TGTGCCAGCAGCTCACTACAGGCAAACTCCTACGAGCAGTACTTC.